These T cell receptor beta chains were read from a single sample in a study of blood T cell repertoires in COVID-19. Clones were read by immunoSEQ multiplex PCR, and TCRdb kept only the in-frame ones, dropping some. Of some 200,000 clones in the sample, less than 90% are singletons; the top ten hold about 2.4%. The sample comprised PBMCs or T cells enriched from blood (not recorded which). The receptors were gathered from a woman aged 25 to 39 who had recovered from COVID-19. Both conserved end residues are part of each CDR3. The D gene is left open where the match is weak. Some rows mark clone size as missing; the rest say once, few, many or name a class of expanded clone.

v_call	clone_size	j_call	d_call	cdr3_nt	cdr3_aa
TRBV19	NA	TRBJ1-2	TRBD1	TGTGCCAGTAGTACCGGACAGGGGAATTACGGCTACACCTTC	CASSTGQGNYGYTF
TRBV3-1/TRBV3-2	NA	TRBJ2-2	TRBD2	TGTGCCAGCAGCCAAGGGGGCGGGAGCACCGGGGAGCTGTTTTTT	CASSQGGGSTGELFF
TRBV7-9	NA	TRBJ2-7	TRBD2	TGTGCCAGCAGCCCCGGGACTAGGGGATACGAGCAGTACTTC	CASSPGTRGYEQYF
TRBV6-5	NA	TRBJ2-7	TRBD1	TGTGCCAGCAGACTATCCGGGACAGGGGCTCTTGAGCAGTACTTC	CASRLSGTGALEQYF
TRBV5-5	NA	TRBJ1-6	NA	TGTGCCAGCAGCGATCCGGGACTCCAATCACCCCTCCACTTT	CASSDPGLQSPLHF
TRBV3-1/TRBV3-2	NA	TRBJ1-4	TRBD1	TGTGCCAGCAGCGAAGGCCGGGACAGCTATGAAAAACTGTTTTTT	CASSEGRDSYEKLFF
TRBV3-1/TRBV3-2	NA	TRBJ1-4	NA	TGTGCCAGCAGCCAATGGGGGACATCCCCCCTTAATGAAAAACTGTTTTTT	CASSQWGTSPLNEKLFF
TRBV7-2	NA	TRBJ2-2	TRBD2	TGTGCCAGCAGCTTAGTACTAGCGGGGTGGACCGGGGAGCTGTTTTTT	CASSLVLAGWTGELFF
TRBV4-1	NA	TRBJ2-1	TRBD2	TGCGCCAGCAGCCAAGGTCTTCGACTAGCGGGGGGGAACTACAATGAGCAGTTCTTC	CASSQGLRLAGGNYNEQFF
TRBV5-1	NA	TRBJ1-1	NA	TGCGCCAGCAGCTCGCCCCGGGGGAACACTGAAGCTTTCTTT	CASSSPRGNTEAFF
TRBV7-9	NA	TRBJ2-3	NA	TGTGCCAGCAGCCTCTACCTAGCGCAAAGCACAGATACGCAGTATTTT	CASSLYLAQSTDTQYF
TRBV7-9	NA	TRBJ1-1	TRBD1	TGTGCCAGCAGCTTAGACAGGGGTGAAGCTTTCTTT	CASSLDRGEAFF
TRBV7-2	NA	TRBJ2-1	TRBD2	TGTGCCAGCAGCTTGACTAGCGGGGGGGTATACGATGAGCAGTTCTTC	CASSLTSGGVYDEQFF
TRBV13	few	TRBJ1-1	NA	TGTGCCAGCAGCTCTTCGAGGGCCTTGGAAAAAGCTTTCTTT	CASSSSRALEKAFF
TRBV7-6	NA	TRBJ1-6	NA	TGTGCCAGCAGCTTAGTCCAGGGTGACTCACCCCTCCACTTT	CASSLVQGDSPLHF
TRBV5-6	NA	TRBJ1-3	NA	TGTGCCAGCAGCTTTGACATACAAGCTGGAAACACCATATATTTT	CASSFDIQAGNTIYF
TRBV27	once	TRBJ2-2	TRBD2	TGTGCCAGCAGTTCCCAACCTAGCGGGGGAAACACCGGGGAGCTGTTTTTT	CASSSQPSGGNTGELFF
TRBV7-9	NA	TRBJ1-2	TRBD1	TGTGCCAGCAGCCCCGGACAGGGAAGGGGCTACACCTTC	CASSPGQGRGYTF
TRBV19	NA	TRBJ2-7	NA	TGTGCCAGTAGTACCGGGTACTCCTACGAGCAGTACTTC	CASSTGYSYEQYF
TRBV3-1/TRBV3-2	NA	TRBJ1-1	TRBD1	TGTGCCAGCAGCCAAGATCCGGGACAGGGGAGAAGGTACACTGAAGCTTTCTTT	CASSQDPGQGRRYTEAFF
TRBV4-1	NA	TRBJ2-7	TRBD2	TGCGCCAGCAGCCAACCGTCTAGCGGGGGGGGTAGATACGAGCAGTACTTC	CASSQPSSGGGRYEQYF
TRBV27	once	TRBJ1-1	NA	TGTGCCAGCAGTTTCCTGCAGGGGGAAGCTTTCTTT	CASSFLQGEAFF
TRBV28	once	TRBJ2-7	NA	TGTGCCGCAAAGGGGACCTACGAGCAGTACTTC	CAAKGTYEQYF
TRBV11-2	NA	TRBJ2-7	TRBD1	TGTGCCAGCAGCTACGGGACAGCCTCCTACGAGCAGTACTTC	CASSYGTASYEQYF
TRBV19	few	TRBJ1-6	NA	TGTGCCAGTAGTATAGGGAGCTCCTATAATTCACCCCTCCACTTT	CASSIGSSYNSPLHF
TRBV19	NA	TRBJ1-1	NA	TGTGCCAGTAGTATTTTGGGGAGCACTGAAGCTTTCTTT	CASSILGSTEAFF